This record looks at one T cell receptor beta chain sequence and its context. This entry belongs to a study of CD8 T cells in Susac syndrome. Reverse transcription used roughly 0.5 to 1 ug RNA and random hexamers. TCRdb analysed the immunoSEQ multiplex PCR reads with MiXCR anew, one entry per CDR3 protein. This table has some 150,000 distinct CDR3 sequences, around 94% appearing once. Trimming pared 6 bases from V and 3 bases from J, leaving 14 bases between. The V gene's germline CDR1 is SQVTM and CDR2 ANQGSEA. The CDR3 has 13 amino acids. The source is a human donor in good health. The chain couples TRBV29-1 to TRBJ1-1; a possible D gene is TRBD1 (5 bases). Sequenced sample: CD4+ T cells from PBMCs. The CDR3 sequence is CSVAGGTDTEAFF. DNA of the CDR3: TGCAGCGTCGCCGGGGGTACGGACACTGAAGCTTTCTTT.